This T cell receptor (beta chain) appears in the sequencing data of a study of vaccination and CD4 T cells after COVID-19. In the study overall: SARS-CoV-2 PCR on nasal swabs had been positive for the convalescent patients; some ten were mild and one was severe. Overlapping peptides of the spike proteins of SARS-CoV-2, HCoV-NL63, HCoV-OC43 and HCoV-229E were used for cell stimulation.

The CDR3 contains 17 residues. J lost 4 bases, V lost 5 bases, and 12 bases had no gene match. Germline CDR1 and CDR2: LNHDA and SQIVND (reference sequence). Treatment in this sample: approximately 10-day PBMC culture with coronavirus spike peptide pools or control peptides (ViraFEST assay). With regard to this clonotype: As yet, its antigen is unknown.

Cultured CD4+ T cell DNA underwent sequencing with the Oncomine TCR Beta short-read assay. TCRdb reprocessed the PCR reads via MiXCR and lists one record per CDR3 protein. The table has several thousand distinct CDR3 sequences, about 31% seen once; the top ten hold roughly 30%. The V and J genes are TRBV19 and TRBJ1-2; TRBD1 aligns across 11 bases. The TCR comes from a human donor with COVID-19. Sequencing used cultured CD4+ T cells from blood. The CDR3 is CASSPRTGGETLYGYTF. For the CDR3, the DNA is TGTGCCAGTAGTCCGCGGACAGGGGGCGAAACCCTCTATGGCTACACCTTC.